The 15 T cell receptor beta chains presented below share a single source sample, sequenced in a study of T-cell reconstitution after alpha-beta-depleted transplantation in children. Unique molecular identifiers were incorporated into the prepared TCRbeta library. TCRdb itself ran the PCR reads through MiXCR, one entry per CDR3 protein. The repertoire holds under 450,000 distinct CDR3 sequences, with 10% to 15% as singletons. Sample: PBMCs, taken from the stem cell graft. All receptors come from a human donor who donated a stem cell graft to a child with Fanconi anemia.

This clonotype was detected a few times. CDR3 nucleotide sequence: TGCAGCGTTGACGGGGTCCCTGAGCAGTTCTTC. Translating gives CSVDGVPEQFF. The V and J genes are TRBV29-1 and TRBJ2-1; D may be TRBD2 (5 bases). The CDR3 runs to 11 residues. Between the trimmed V and J ends, which lost 3 bases and 9 bases, there was a span of 9 bases. Germline loops: CDR1 SQVTM, CDR2 ANQGSEA.

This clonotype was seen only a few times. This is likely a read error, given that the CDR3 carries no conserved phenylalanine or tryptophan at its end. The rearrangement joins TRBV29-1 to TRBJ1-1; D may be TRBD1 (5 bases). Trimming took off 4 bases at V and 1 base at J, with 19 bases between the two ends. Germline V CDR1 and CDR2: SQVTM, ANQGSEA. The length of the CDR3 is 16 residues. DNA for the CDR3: TGCAGCGTTGGTGTGCTAAGAGGGCAGGGGAACACTGAAGCTTTCCTT. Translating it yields CSVGVLRGQGNTEAFL.

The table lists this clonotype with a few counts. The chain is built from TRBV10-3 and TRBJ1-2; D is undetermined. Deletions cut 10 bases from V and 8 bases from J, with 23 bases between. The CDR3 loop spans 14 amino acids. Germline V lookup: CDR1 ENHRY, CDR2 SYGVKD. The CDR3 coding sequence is TGTGCCACCAGGCGGGGTTCCTCGCTCTGGGGCTACACCTTC. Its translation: CATRRGSSLWGYTF.

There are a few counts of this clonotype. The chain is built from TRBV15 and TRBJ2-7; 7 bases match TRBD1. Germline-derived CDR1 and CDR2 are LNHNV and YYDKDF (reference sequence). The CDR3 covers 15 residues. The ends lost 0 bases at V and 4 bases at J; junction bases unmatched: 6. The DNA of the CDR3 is TGTGCCACCAGCAGAGAGAGGGGGCCTGGGTACGAGCAGTACGTC. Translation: CATSRERGPGYEQYV.

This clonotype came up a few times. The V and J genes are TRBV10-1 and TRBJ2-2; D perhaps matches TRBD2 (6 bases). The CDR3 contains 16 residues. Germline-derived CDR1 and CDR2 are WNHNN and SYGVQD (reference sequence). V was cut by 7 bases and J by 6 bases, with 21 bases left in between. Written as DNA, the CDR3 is TGCGCCAGCAATGGGTCGCAGACGCCTAGCGCCGGGGAGCTGTTTTTT. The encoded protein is CASNGSQTPSAGELFF.

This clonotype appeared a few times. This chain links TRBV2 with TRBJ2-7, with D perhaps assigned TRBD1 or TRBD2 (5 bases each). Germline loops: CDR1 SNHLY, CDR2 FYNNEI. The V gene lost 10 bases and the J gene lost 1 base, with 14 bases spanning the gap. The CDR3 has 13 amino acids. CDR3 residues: CATRQRTSYEQYF. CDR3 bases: TGTGCCACCCGACAGCGGACGTCCTACGAGCAGTACTTC.

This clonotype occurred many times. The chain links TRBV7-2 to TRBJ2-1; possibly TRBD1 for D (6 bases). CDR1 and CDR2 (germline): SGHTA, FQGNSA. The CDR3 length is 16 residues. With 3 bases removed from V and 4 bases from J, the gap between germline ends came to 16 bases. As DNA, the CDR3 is TGTGCCAGCAGCTTTTCCGGGACACAACCTTACAATGAGCAGTTCTTC. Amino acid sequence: CASSFSGTQPYNEQFF.

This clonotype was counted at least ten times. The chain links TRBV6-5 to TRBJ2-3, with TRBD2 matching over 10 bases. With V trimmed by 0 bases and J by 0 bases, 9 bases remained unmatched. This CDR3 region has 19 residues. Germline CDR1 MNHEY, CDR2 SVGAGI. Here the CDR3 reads CASSYSGSGGASSTDTQYF. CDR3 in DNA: TGTGCCAGCAGTTACTCGGGGAGCGGGGGGGCCTCTAGCACAGATACGCAGTATTTT.

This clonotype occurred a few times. CDR3 coding DNA: TGTGCCAGCTCACCACCGTCTATCCGAGAGACCCAGTACTTC. Amino acid sequence: CASSPPSIRETQYF. The V and J genes are TRBV18 and TRBJ2-5; D gene uncertain. CDR3 length: 14 residues. V lost 0 bases and J lost 4, with 9 bases in between. Germline V gene sequence: CDR1 KGHSH, CDR2 LQKENI.

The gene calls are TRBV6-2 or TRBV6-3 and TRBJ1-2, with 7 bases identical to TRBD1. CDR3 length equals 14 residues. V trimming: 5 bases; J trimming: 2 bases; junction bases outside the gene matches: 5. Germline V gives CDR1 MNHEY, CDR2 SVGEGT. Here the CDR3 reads CASSKLGQNYGYTF. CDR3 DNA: TGTGCCAGCAGTAAACTGGGACAGAACTATGGCTACACCTTC.

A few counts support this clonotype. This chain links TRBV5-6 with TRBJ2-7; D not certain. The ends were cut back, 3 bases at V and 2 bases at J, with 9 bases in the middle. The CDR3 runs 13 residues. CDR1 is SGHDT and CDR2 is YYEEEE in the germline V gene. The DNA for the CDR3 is TGTGCCAGCAGCTCTCCGGAGACCTACGAGCAGTACTTC. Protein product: CASSSPETYEQYF.

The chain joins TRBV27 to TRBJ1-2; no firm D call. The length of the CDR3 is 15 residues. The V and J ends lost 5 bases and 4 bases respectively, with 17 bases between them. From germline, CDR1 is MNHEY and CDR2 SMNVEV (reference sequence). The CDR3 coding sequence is TGTGCCAGCAGTGCTGCATGGAAGGTTCCCTATGGCTACACCTTC. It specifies CASSAAWKVPYGYTF.

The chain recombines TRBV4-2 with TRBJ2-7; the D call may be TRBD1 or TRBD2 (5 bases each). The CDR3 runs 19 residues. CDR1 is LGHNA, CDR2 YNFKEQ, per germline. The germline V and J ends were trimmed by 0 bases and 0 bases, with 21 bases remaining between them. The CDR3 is CASSQDRMSATGGSYEQYF. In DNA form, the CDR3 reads TGTGCCAGCAGCCAAGATCGAATGTCAGCCACAGGAGGCTCCTACGAGCAGTACTTC.

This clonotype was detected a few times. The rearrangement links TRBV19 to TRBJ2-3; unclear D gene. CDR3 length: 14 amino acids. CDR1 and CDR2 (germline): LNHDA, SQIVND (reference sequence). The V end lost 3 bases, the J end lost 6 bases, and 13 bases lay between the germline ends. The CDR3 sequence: CASSIRASADTQYF. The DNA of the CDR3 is TGTGCCAGTAGTATCCGAGCGTCGGCGGATACGCAGTATTTT.

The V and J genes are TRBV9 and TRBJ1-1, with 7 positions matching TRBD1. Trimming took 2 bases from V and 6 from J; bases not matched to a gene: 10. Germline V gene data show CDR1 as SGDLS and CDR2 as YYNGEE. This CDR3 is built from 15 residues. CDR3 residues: CASSVAMVTGAEAFF. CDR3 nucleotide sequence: TGTGCCAGCAGCGTCGCTATGGTTACAGGGGCTGAAGCTTTCTTT.